This TCR beta chain emerged from a study of shared clonotypes between healthy human individuals. The assay was immunoSEQ multiplex PCR, and TCRdb's table has in-frame clones only and misses some. The sample contains 2 million to 2.5 million clones, under 95% of which appear only once. This clonotype originated in a man aged 18 to 30 in good health. Some clones in this sample may be carry-over from other donors' samples. Sequencing input: naive CD4+ T cells from PBMCs. Sample subset: CD45RA+ positively selected.

CDR3 loop: CASSSNRGIANQPQHF. The CDR3 coding sequence is TGTGCCAGCAGCTCTAACAGGGGAATTGCAAATCAGCCCCAGCATTTT. The genes are TRBV7-2 and TRBJ1-5, with 7 bases fitting TRBD1. The CDR3 has 16 residues. Germline V gives CDR1 SGHTA, CDR2 FQGNSA. V shed 4 bases, J shed 4 bases, and the junction held 10 bases outside the gene matches.